These T cell receptor beta chains were read from a single sample in a study of cytomegalovirus exposure and HLA in healthy donors. This table comes from immunoSEQ multiplex PCR, and its TCRdb copy is limited to in-frame clones, with some not included. Found here are approximately 110,000 clones, 74% of them singletons; the top ten hold about 2.6%. Sequences were obtained from PBMCs. These receptor sequences come from a man in his fifties in good health and CMV-seropositive. The CDR3 runs from the conserved cysteine through the conserved F or W. D genes are given only for firm matches. Some rows mark clone size as missing; the rest say once, few, many or name a class of expanded clone.

j_call clone_size d_call cdr3_length v_call cdr3_nt cdr3_aa
TRBJ1-5 . . 16 TRBV19 TGTGCCAGTAGTCCCTCCCCTGGGGCCGGGGGTCGGCCCCAGCATTTT CASSPSPGAGGRPQHF
TRBJ2-1 . . 17 TRBV4-1 TGCGCCAGCAGCCATCCCACCTCTCGGACTCCCTACAATGAGCAGTTCTTC CASSHPTSRTPYNEQFF
TRBJ2-7 . TRBD2 15 TRBV4-2 TGTGCCAGCAGCCAAGCGATCGGGGGGACCTACGAGCAGTACTTC CASSQAIGGTYEQYF
TRBJ2-3 few . 14 TRBV7-6 TGTGCCAGCAGCTTAGATCCGGGGTCAGATACGCAGTATTTT CASSLDPGSDTQYF
TRBJ2-1 . TRBD2 15 TRBV7-2 TGTGCCAGCAGCTTTAGCGGGTCCGATTACAATGAGCAGTTCTTC CASSFSGSDYNEQFF
TRBJ2-2 . . 14 TRBV2 TGTGCCAGCAGTGACGAGGGGGAGGGCGGGGAGCTGTTTTTT CASSDEGEGGELFF
TRBJ1-4 . . 15 TRBV28 TGTGCCAGCAGCACCCCCTCGGAGAAGGATGAAAAACTGTTTTTT CASSTPSEKDEKLFF
TRBJ2-1 . TRBD1 16 TRBV5-1 TGCGCCAGCAGCGGGGCTGGGACAGGGTACCACAATGAGCAGTTCTTC CASSGAGTGYHNEQFF
TRBJ1-1 . . 13 TRBV2 TGTGCCAGCAGAGGATGGGCTAAAATCGTACCTTTCTTT CASRGWAKIVPFF
TRBJ2-3 once TRBD2 14 TRBV15 TGTGCCACCAGCCCGGGACTAAGCACAGATACGCAGTATTTT CATSPGLSTDTQYF
TRBJ1-1 . TRBD1 13 TRBV6-6 TGTGCCAGCATCCAACAGGGGCGAACTGAAGCTTTCTTT CASIQQGRTEAFF
TRBJ2-7 . . 14 TRBV5-1 TGCGCCAGCAGTTTTACAGGGAGCTCCTACGAGCAGTACTTC CASSFTGSSYEQYF
TRBJ2-1 once . 15 TRBV5-1 TGCGCCAGCAGCTTGATAAGCGGATTTCTCAATGAGCAGTTCTTC CASSLISGFLNEQFF